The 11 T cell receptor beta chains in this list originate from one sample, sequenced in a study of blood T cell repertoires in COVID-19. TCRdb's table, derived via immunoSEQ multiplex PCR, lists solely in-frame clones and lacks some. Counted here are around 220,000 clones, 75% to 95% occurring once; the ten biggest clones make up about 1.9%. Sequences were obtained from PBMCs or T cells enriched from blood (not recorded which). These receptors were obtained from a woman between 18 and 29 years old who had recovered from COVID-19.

CDR3: CASSQDPSGGTVQETQYF. The CDR3 DNA sequence: TGCGCCAGCAGCCAAGACCCTAGCGGGGGGACAGTACAAGAGACCCAGTACTTC. The V and J genes are TRBV4-1 and TRBJ2-5; 11 nucleotides line up with TRBD2. With 0 bases clipped from V and 2 bases from J, the junction kept 8 bases outside the gene matches. This CDR3 is built from 18 residues. Germline CDR1 is MGHRA and CDR2 is YSYEKL.

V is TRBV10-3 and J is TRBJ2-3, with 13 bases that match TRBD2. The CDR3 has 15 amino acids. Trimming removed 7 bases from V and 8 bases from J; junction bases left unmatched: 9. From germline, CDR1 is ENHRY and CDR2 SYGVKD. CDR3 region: CAITRLAGGRGTQYF. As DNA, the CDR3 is TGTGCCATCACCAGACTAGCGGGGGGCCGAGGTACGCAGTATTTT.

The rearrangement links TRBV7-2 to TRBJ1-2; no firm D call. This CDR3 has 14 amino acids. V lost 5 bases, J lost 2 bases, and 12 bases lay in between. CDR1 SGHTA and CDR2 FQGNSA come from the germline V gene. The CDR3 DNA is TGTGCCAGCAGCCTATCCACTATCAACTATGGCTACACCTTC. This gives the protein CASSLSTINYGYTF.

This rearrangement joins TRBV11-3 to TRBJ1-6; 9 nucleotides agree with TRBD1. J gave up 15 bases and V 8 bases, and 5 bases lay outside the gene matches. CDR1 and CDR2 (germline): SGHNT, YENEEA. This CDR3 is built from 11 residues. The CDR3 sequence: CASGDRGNLHF. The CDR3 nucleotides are TGTGCCAGCGGCGACAGGGGGAACCTCCACTTT.

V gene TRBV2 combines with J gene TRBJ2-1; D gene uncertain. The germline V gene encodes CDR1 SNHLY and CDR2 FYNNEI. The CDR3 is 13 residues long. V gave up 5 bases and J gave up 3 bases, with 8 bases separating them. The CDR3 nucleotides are TGTGCCAGCAGTCTATCGGGCTACAATGAGCAGTTCTTC. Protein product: CASSLSGYNEQFF.

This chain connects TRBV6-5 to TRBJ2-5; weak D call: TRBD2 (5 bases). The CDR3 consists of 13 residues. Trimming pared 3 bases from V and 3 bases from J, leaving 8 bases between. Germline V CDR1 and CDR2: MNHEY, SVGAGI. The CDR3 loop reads CASSYHGEETQYF. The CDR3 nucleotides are TGTGCCAGCAGTTATCACGGGGAAGAGACCCAGTACTTC.

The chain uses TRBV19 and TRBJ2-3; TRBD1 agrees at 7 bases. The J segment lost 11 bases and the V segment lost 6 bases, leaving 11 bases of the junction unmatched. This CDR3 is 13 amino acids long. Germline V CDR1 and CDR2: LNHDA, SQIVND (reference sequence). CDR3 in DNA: TGTGCCAGTAGCGAGGGGGCGGCGGGTAGGCAGTATTTT. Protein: CASSEGAAGRQYF.

Here the CDR3 reads CATSAGQGQLYEEQYF. CDR3 sequence (DNA): TGTGCCACCAGTGCAGGGCAGGGCCAACTCTACGAGGAGCAGTACTTC. The chain recombines TRBV24-1 with TRBJ2-7; maybe TRBD1 (5 bases). CDR3 size: 16 residues. Germline V gene sequence: CDR1 KGHDR, CDR2 SFDVKD. The ends were cut back, 5 bases at V and 7 bases at J, with 23 bases in the middle.

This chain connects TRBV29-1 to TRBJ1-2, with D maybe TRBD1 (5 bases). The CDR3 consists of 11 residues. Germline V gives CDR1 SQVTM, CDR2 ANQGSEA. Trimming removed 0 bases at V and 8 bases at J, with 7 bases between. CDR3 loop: CSVEDRVGYTF. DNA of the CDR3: TGCAGCGTTGAAGACAGGGTAGGCTACACCTTC. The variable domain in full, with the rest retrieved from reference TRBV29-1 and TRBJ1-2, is SAVISQKPSRDICQRGTSLTIQCQVDSQVTMMFWYRQQPGQSLTLIATANQGSEATYESGFVIDKFPISRPNLTFSTLTVSNMSPEDSSIYLCSVEDRVGYTFGSGTRLTVV.

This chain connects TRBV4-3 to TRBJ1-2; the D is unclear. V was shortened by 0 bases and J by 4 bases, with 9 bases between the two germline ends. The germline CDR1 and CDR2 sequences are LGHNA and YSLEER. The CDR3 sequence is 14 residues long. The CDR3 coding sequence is TGCGCCAGCAGCCAAGAGGCTTTAATCTATGGCTACACCTTC. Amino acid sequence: CASSQEALIYGYTF.

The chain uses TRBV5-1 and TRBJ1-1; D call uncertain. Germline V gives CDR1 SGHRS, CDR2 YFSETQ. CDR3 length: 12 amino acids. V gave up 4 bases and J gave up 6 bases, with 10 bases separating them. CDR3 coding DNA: TGCGCCAGCAGCCCGGGAGGGCCTGAAGCTTTCTTT. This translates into CASSPGGPEAFF.